This entry describes one T cell receptor beta chain. Germline V CDR1 and CDR2: MNHEY, SVGAGI. The V and J ends lost 6 bases and 4 bases, in that order; junction bases with no gene match: 8. The CDR3 length is 14 residues. TCRdb re-analysed the RT-PCR reads in MiXCR, keeping a single row per CDR3 protein. The sample includes more than 550,000 distinct CDR3 sequences, approximately 15% of them seen just once. This receptor was identified in a female donor in good health, serving as a healthy control. Sequenced material: memory CD4+ T cells from blood. The chain links TRBV6-5 to TRBJ1-1, with 7 bases lining up with TRBD1. CDR3 sequence: CASSRGQRGTEAFF. In DNA form, the CDR3 reads TGTGCCAGCAGCCGGGGACAGCGGGGCACTGAAGCTTTCTTT.